This TCR beta chain was obtained from a study of blood T cell repertoires in COVID-19. This CDR3 is 13 amino acids long. CDR1 is MDHEN, CDR2 SYDVKM, per germline. Trimming took 10 bases from V and 8 from J, leaving 18 bases between them. In the original analysis: Estimated nucleated cell counts came from reference gene primer amplification. Clones were sequenced by immunoSEQ multiplex PCR, and TCRdb holds only the in-frame ones, with some missing. V and J calls plus clone size are reproduced from that table; the DNA served to infer D and trimming. This table holds fewer than 350,000 clones, roughly 87% found once.

Sequencing was done on a sample of PBMCs or T cells enriched from blood (not recorded which). The clonotype comes from a woman aged 40-49 years who had recovered from COVID-19. The chain employs TRBV28 and TRBJ2-1, with D possibly matching TRBD2 (6 bases). CDR3 amino acids: CATYAGRKHEQFF. The CDR3, as DNA: TGTGCCACCTATGCGGGAAGGAAACATGAGCAGTTCTTC.